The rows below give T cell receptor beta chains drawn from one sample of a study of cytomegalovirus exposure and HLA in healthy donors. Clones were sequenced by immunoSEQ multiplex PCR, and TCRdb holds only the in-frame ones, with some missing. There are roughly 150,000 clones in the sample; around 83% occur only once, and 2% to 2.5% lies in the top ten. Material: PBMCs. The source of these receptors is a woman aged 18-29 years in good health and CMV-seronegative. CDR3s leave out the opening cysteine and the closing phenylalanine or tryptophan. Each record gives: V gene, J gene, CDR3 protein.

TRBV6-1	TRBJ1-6	ASSPRQVYNSPLH
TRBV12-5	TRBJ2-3	ASGSRGSDTQY
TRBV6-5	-	ASSYGSRYEQY
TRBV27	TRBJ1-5	ASSLIGGRGNQPQH
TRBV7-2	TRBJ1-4	ASSLGGATEEKLF
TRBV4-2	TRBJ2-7	ASSQDLIGYEQY
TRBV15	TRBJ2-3	ATSSRTSGGGDTQY
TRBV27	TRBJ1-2	ASSSSQGEVAHGYT
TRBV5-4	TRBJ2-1	ASSLAEGVNEQF
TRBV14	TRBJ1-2	ASSQDRLGYT
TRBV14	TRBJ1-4	ASSLWTGGTNEKLF
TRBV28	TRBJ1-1	ASTPWGGENTEAF
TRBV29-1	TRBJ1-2	SVGHGLSGYT
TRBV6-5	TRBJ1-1	ASSWTGRLNTEAF
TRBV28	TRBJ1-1	ASQRGGMDTEAF
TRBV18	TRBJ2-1	ASSDFRASSYNEQF
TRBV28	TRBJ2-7	ASSWVLAHEQY
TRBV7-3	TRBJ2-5	ASSLGGNPQETQY
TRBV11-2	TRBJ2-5	ASSWDRESLDQETQY
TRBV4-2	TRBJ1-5	ASSQDRTGVQPQH
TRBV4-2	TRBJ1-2	ASSLDRGIYGYT
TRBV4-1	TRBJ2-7	ASSQEGSSYEQY
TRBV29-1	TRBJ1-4	SALGTAEKLF
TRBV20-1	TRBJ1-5	SAAPLLSQH
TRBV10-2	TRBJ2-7	ASLPLGLAGGPSSYEQY
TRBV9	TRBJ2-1	ASYWTGVYNEQF
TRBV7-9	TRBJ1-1	ASSRLSGGMNTEAF
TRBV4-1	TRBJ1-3	ASSPSSGNTIY
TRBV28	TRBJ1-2	ASSLRGGYFYGYT
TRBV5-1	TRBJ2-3	ASSRVIGTDTQY
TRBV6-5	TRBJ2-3	ASIRDSTDTQY
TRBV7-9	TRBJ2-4	ASSLGAEHPRGIQY
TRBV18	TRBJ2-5	ASSPNAWTDETQY
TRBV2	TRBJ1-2	ASSEERGNGYT
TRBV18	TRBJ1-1	ASSPPAVFDVVNTEAF
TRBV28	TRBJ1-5	ASSPSFFRGNQPQH
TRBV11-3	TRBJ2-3	ASSVDRGSDTQY
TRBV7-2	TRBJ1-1	ASSLQQVMNTEAF
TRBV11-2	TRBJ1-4	ASSLDRSQAFATNEKLF
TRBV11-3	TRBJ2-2	ASSRQGSGTGELF
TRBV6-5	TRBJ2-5	ASNRLAGVVETQY
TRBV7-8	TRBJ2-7	ASSPPTWGDSYEQY
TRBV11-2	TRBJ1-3	ASSHRAPNTIY